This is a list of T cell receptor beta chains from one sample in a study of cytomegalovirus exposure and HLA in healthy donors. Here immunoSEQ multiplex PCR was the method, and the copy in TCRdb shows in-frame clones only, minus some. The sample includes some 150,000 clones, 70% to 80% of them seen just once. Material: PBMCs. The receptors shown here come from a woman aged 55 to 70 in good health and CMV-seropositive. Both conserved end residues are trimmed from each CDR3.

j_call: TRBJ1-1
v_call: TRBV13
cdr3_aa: ASSLRVNTEAF

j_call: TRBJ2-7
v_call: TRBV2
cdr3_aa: ASTGQGDVGEQY

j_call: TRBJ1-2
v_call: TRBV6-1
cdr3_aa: ASSEIYLYGYT

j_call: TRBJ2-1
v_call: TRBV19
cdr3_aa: ASSITPVFRTGQGLNEQF

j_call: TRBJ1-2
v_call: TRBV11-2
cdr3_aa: ASSPGQGWGHGYT

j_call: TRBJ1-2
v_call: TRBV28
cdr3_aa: ASSTVYGYT

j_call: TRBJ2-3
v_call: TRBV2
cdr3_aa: ASSVEATSTDTQY

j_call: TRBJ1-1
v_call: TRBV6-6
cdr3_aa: ASSLTGIATF

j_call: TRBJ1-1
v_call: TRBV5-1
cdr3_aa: ASSLIGGDTEAF

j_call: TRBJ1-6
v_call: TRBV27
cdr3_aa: ASSYGQGFSPLH

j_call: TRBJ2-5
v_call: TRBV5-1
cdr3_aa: ASSVGLAETQY

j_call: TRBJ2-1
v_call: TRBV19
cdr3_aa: ASSARGGGGYNEQF

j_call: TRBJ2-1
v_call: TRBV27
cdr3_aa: ASSLWREVYNEQF

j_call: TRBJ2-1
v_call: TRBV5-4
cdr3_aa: ASSWTSGAYNEQF

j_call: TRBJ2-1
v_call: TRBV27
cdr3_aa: ASWSESSYNEQF

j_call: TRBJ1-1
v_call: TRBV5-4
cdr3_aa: ASSLGEGIREAF

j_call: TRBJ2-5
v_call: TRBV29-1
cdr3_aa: SVIPPGRETQY

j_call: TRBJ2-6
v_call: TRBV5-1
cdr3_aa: ASSLDPGAGANVLT

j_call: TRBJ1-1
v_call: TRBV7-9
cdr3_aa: ASSSPQGARVTEAF

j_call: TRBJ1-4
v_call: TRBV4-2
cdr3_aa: ASSQVRGGGQGLKTNEKLF

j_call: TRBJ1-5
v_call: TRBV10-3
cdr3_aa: AISESYRNSNQPQH

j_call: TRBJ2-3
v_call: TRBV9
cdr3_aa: ASSFTGTPSTDTQY

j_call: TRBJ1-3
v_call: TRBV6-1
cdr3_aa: ASSDSVSSGNTIY

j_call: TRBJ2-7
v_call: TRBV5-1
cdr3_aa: ASRSYYEQY

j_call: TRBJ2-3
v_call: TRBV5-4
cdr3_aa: ASSPGLGGTDTQY

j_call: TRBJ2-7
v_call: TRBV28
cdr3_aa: ASTQIGGSYEQY

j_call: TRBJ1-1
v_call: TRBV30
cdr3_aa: AWNPDRQHTEAF

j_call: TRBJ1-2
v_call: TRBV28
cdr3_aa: ASSSGSNGYGYT

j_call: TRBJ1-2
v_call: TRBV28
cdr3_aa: ASSSYGFVRLANYGYT

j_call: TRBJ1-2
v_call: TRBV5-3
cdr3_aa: ARSITTGTGGNGYT

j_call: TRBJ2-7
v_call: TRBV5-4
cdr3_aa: ASHRQGGNHEQY

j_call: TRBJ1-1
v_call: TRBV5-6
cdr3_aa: ASSFSSSRGAEAF

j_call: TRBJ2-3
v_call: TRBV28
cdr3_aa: ASNLAGAGTDTQY

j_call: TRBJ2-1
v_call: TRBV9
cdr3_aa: ASSVGGTSDYNEQF

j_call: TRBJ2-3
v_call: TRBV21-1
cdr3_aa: ASSNPYFRLQGGTDTQY

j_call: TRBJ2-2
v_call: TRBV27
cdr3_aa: ASSSGQTNTGELF

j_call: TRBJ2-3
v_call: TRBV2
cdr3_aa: ASRRGQGASEAY

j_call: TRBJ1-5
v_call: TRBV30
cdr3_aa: AWSVSQAGPYSNQPQH

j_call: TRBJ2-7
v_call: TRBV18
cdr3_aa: ASSPGRLPLYEQY

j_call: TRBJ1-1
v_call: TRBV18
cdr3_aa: ASSPWDKGNTEAF

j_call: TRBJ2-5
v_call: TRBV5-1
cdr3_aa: ASSLEGGRVGETQY

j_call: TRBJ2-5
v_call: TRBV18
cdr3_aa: ASSPKETQY

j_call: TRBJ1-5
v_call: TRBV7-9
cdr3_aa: ASSLPADINQPQH

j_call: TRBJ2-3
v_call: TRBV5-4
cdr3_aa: ASSLADTQY

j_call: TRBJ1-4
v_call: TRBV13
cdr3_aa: ASSFRTGGEKLF

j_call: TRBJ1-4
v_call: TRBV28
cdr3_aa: ASRSRGPTNEKLF

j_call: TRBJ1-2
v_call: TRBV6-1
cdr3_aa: ASTLEIQVYGYT

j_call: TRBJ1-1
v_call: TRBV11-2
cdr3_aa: ASSLDRGHGEAAF

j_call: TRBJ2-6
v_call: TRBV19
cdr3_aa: ASSISGSGANVLT

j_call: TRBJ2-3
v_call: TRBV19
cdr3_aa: ASSIFSGSMDTQY

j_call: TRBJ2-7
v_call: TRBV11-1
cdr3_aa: ASRASGYEQY

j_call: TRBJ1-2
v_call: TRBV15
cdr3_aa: ATSRDNYGGYT

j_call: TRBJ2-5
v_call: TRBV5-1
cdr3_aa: ASKREQETQY

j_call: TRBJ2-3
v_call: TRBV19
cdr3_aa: ASSGADRGYTDTQY

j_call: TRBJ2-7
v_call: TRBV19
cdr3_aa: ASSRDRGREYEQY